This T cell receptor beta chain was documented in a study of blood T cell repertoires in COVID-19. Across the whole study: PBMCs, B-cell-depleted T cells, or T cells provided the cDNA or gDNA that made up the material.

The CDR3 totals 14 residues. Germline V gene lookup returns CDR1 SEHNR and CDR2 FQNEAQ (reference sequence). Trimming at V came to 2 bases and at J to 5 bases, leaving 4 bases not matched to a gene. TCRdb keeps only in-frame clones here, not all; method: immunoSEQ multiplex PCR. Of fewer than 500,000 clones in the sample, over 75% are singletons; the top ten hold over 0.9%. Sequenced material: PBMCs or T cells enriched from blood (not recorded which). The TCR originated in a woman aged 30 to 39 with acute COVID-19. This rearrangement joins TRBV7-9 to TRBJ2-3; 7 nucleotides align to TRBD2. For the CDR3, the DNA is TGTGCCAGCAGCTTATCCCGGGGGGAAGATACGCAGTATTTT. This encodes CASSLSRGEDTQYF. The variable domain in full, completed from reference TRBV7-9 and TRBJ2-3, reads DTGVSQNPRHKITKRGQNVTFRCDPISEHNRLYWYRQTLGQGPEFLTYFQNEAQLEKSRLLSDRFSAERPKGSFSTLEIQRTEQGDSAMYLCASSLSRGEDTQYFGPGTRLTVL.